This T cell receptor (beta chain) was observed in a study of T cell changes during pregnancy in multiple sclerosis. Method: immunoSEQ multiplex PCR; TCRdb's copy keeps in-frame clones and lacks some. The sample lists approximately 110,000 clones, roughly 90% occurring once. Sequencing used peripheral blood, obtained after pregnancy. This TCR was sampled from a female donor with multiple sclerosis, enrolled in a pregnancy study.

CDR3 protein: CASSLTSQTGDYTF. Written as DNA, the CDR3 is TGTGCCAGCAGCTTAACCTCCCAGACAGGTGACTACACCTTC. The V call is TRBV7-3, the J call TRBJ1-2; TRBD1 might be the D (6 bases). V dropped 0 bases and J dropped 10 bases, with 15 bases sitting between them. Germline values: CDR1 SGHTA, CDR2 FQGTGA. CDR3 length equals 14 residues.